The rows below give T cell receptor beta chains drawn from one sample of a study of a mutant IDH1 vaccine in newly diagnosed glioma. Generated by immunoSEQ multiplex PCR, the TCRdb table keeps only in-frame clones and is missing some. The table lists about 25,000 clones, roughly 77% of them singletons. Antigens for these TCRs are unknown. Source: PBMCs, taken from a glioma patient whose treatment included an IDH1 peptide vaccine. The receptors were sampled from a man aged 35 to 55 with glioma. Each CDR3 is given with its conserved first and last residue. Each record gives: D gene, V gene, J gene, clone size, CDR3 DNA, CDR3 protein. D genes are given only for firm matches. Only some rows state a clone size, as once, few, many or a class for expanded clones.

NA	TRBV19	TRBJ2-1	medium-sized	TGTGCCAGTAGTATCTCGATTGTCTCCTACAATGAGCAGTTCTTC	CASSISIVSYNEQFF
NA	TRBV25-1	TRBJ2-1	NA	TGTGCCAGCAGTGAATTTTCCGGGCAGGCCTACAATGAGCAGTTCTTC	CASSEFSGQAYNEQFF
NA	TRBV6-1	TRBJ1-2	NA	TGTGCCAGCAGTGAAGTTTGGGGCCAGGGCTACACCTTC	CASSEVWGQGYTF
NA	TRBV6-1	TRBJ2-7	few	TGTGCCAGCAGTGGTAGCGTCCAATCCTACGAGCAGTACTTC	CASSGSVQSYEQYF
TRBD1	TRBV5-4	TRBJ1-2	NA	TGTGCCAGCAGCTATCGACAGGGGGCGCAGGGCTATGGCTACACCTTC	CASSYRQGAQGYGYTF
TRBD2	TRBV18	TRBJ2-7	NA	TGTGCCAGCTCAGACGGGGGAGGGTTTAACTACGAGCAGTACTTC	CASSDGGGFNYEQYF
NA	TRBV6-6	TRBJ1-5	NA	TGTGCCAGCAGTTACTCGAAGGGGAGCAATCAGCCCCAGCATTTT	CASSYSKGSNQPQHF
TRBD1	TRBV5-4	TRBJ1-1	medium-sized	TGTGCCAGCAGCCCCGGACAGGGGACTGAAGCTTTCTTT	CASSPGQGTEAFF
TRBD1	TRBV5-5	TRBJ2-1	NA	TGTGCCAGCGGAACCGGGACAGGGGCCTACAATGAGCAGTTCTTC	CASGTGTGAYNEQFF
NA	TRBV5-1	TRBJ2-1	NA	TGCGCCAGCAGCTTGGAATTGCGCTACAATGAGCAGTTCTTC	CASSLELRYNEQFF
NA	TRBV6-6	TRBJ1-1	NA	TGTGCCAGCAGTGAGAACGGTGAAGCTTTCTTT	CASSENGEAFF
TRBD2	TRBV4-2	TRBJ2-7	NA	TGTGCCAGCAAAGCGGGGGACGAGCAGTACTTC	CASKAGDEQYF
TRBD1	TRBV5-4	TRBJ1-4	NA	TGTGCCAGCAGCCTAGGGGGCTGGGGTGAAAAACTGTTTTTT	CASSLGGWGEKLFF
TRBD1	TRBV15	TRBJ1-1	NA	TGTGCCACCAGCAGCTACAGGGGGTGGACTGAAGCTTTCTTT	CATSSYRGWTEAFF
TRBD1	TRBV4-1	TRBJ1-6	NA	TGCGCCAGCAGCCAAGATACCGGGACAGGGCATAATTCACCCCTCCACTTT	CASSQDTGTGHNSPLHF
NA	TRBV6-1	TRBJ2-1	few	TGTGCCAGCCGGGGCGGGAATACCAATGAGCAGTTCTTC	CASRGGNTNEQFF
NA	TRBV19	TRBJ1-4	NA	TGTGCCAGTAGTCCTTCGGGGGACAAACTGTTTTTT	CASSPSGDKLFF
NA	TRBV5-4	TRBJ2-1	once	TGTGCCAGCAGCTCCCTTGGTAAGGACCTAGAGCAGTTCTTC	CASSSLGKDLEQFF
NA	TRBV29-1	TRBJ2-3	once	TGCAGCATTACCCCTAGCGTGACTAGCACAGATACGCAGTATTTT	CSITPSVTSTDTQYF
NA	TRBV7-9	TRBJ1-4	once	TGTGCCAGCAGCGCAGACACTGAGACATGGGGAAATGAAAAACTGTTTTTT	CASSADTETWGNEKLFF
NA	TRBV11-2	TRBJ2-2	NA	TGTGCCAGCAGCCCGGACTGGGGCGGAACCGGGGAGCTGTTTTTT	CASSPDWGGTGELFF
NA	TRBV30	TRBJ1-2	NA	TGTGCCAACGGGCGGTACTATGGCTACACCTTC	CANGRYYGYTF
NA	TRBV7-2	TRBJ1-5	NA	TGTGCCAGCAGCTTATTTCGGCAGGGCAATCAGCCCCAGCATTTT	CASSLFRQGNQPQHF
TRBD1	TRBV12-5	TRBJ1-5	NA	TGTGCTAGTGGTTTGGTACCCACCGGGACAGGGCAGCCTCAGCCCCAGCATTTT	CASGLVPTGTGQPQPQHF
NA	TRBV5-1	TRBJ1-2	few	TGCGCCAGCAGCCCCGCAGGAGACCCTAACTATGGCTACACCTTC	CASSPAGDPNYGYTF
NA	TRBV2	TRBJ1-5	NA	TGTGCCAGCAGGTATCAAAGCAATCAGCCCCAGCATTTT	CASRYQSNQPQHF
NA	TRBV5-4	TRBJ1-1	NA	TGTGCCAGCAGCTTGGGATCCGACTACACTGAAGCTTTCTTT	CASSLGSDYTEAFF
TRBD1	TRBV6-6	TRBJ1-6	NA	TGTGCCAGCCGGGGAAGGGACAGGGATAATTCACCCCTCCACTTT	CASRGRDRDNSPLHF
NA	TRBV6-5	TRBJ1-1	NA	TGTGCCAGCACCTCAGGGAAAGTTTCTGAAGCTTTCTTT	CASTSGKVSEAFF
NA	TRBV14	TRBJ2-5	NA	TGTGCCAGCAGCCGAAACACAGGGAGGGAGACCCAGTACTTC	CASSRNTGRETQYF
NA	TRBV18	TRBJ2-7	NA	TGTGCCAGCTCACCACGAGGAGGGGAGCAGTACTTC	CASSPRGGEQYF
NA	TRBV5-1	TRBJ2-5	NA	TGCGCCAGCAGCTTGGACCCCCTTAATACAGGAATCCAAGAGACCCAGTACTTC	CASSLDPLNTGIQETQYF
NA	TRBV2	TRBJ2-1	NA	TGTGCCAGCGGCGGGGTTTCCTACAATGAGCAGTTCTTC	CASGGVSYNEQFF
NA	TRBV4-3	TRBJ2-3	NA	TGCGCCAGCAGCCAACGGAGCGAACCTGGGGGCACAGATACGCAGTATTTT	CASSQRSEPGGTDTQYF
NA	TRBV5-1	TRBJ1-1	NA	TGCGCCAGCAGCGTGGATAACCCGGGAGATAACACTGAAGCTTTCTTT	CASSVDNPGDNTEAFF
NA	TRBV11-2	TRBJ2-2	once	TGTGCCAGCAGCTTAGGGTCAGCCGGCACCGGGGAGCTGTTTTTT	CASSLGSAGTGELFF
TRBD2	TRBV15	TRBJ2-7	NA	TGTGCCACCAGCAGCCTTCTAGCGGGAGGGGACGAGCAGTACTTC	CATSSLLAGGDEQYF